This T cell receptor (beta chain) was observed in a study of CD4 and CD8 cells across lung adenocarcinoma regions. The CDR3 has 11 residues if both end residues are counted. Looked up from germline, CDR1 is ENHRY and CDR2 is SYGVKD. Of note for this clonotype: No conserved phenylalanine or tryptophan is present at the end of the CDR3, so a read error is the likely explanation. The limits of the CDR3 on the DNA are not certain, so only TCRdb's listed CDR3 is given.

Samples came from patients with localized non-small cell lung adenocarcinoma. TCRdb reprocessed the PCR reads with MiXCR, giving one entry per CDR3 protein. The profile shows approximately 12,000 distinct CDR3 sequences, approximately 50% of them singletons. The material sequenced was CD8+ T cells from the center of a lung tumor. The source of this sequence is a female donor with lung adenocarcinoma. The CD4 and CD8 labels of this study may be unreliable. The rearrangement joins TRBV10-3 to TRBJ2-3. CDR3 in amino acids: CIFSRYGVLPC.